This T cell receptor (beta chain) stems from a study of T cell responses to AZD1222 COVID-19 vaccine. Whole-study results and caveats: Two AZD1222 administrations were followed by greater Spike-specific TCR breadth and depth. CD4 TCRs covered the whole spike, strongest at regions 160-218 and 743-854. It was only after the peak T cell response that any repertoires were sampled.

Trimming removed 0 bases from V and 3 bases from J, with 12 bases in between. Germline CDR1 reads MNHEY; CDR2 reads SMNVEV (reference sequence). The CDR3 extends over 15 amino acids. Assay: immunoSEQ multiplex PCR; the TCRdb copy retains only in-frame clones and omits some. The sample includes about 84,000 clones, 70% to 90% of them seen just once. With respect to this clone: The antigen is not known.

This chain joins TRBV27 and TRBJ2-7; D could derive from TRBD1 or TRBD2 (5 bases each). The clonotype originates from an adult in good health. Material: peripheral blood, obtained on day 0 of AZD1222 vaccination. The CDR3 coding sequence is TGTGCCAGCAGTTTATCAGCGGTGGGGGACTACGAGCAGTACTTC. It translates to CASSLSAVGDYEQYF.